The 7 T cell receptor beta chains reported below all come from one sample, sequenced in a study of OX40 agonist ivuxolimab in advanced cancers. Libraries were built with the immunoSEQ multiplex PCR assay. The source is immuneACCESS, and TCRdb retained only in-frame sequences with V and J called. Part of the clones is not carried over; for the studies checked, unresolved V genes explain less than half of this, and the remainder is unexplained. In all, the sample holds around 71,000 clones, and 60% to 80% of those were seen once. Roughly 5.4% of the sample is held by the ten biggest clonotypes. The sample in question was CD4+ or CD8+ T cells sorted from blood, obtained in a trial of the OX40 agonist ivuxolimab. The receptors here all came from an adult with an advanced solid tumor such as melanoma, head and neck, liver or kidney cancer.

The V gene is TRBV5-4, the J gene TRBJ1-3, with no clear D. The CDR3 is 14 amino acids. V was shortened by 0 bases and J by 2 bases, with 6 bases between the two germline ends. Looked up from germline, CDR1 is SGHNT and CDR2 is YYREEE (reference sequence). The CDR3 sequence is CASSLESAGNTIYF. The CDR3 DNA is TGTGCCAGCAGCTTGGAATCGGCTGGAAACACCATATATTTT.

This clone was seen just once. The rearrangement links TRBV29-1 to TRBJ2-3, with a tentative D call TRBD2 (7 bases). Germline-derived CDR1 and CDR2 are SQVTM and ANQGSEA. Between the trimmed V and J ends, which lost 2 bases and 0 bases, there was a span of 9 bases. CDR3 size: 14 residues. The CDR3 is CSVERGGSTDTQYF. Written as DNA, the CDR3 is TGCAGCGTTGAAAGGGGGGGAAGCACAGATACGCAGTATTTT.

In this sample, this clone turned up once. V and J are TRBV11-2 and TRBJ1-3; 7 bases line up with TRBD1. Per the germline V gene, CDR1 is SGHAT and CDR2 is FQNNGV. J lost 4 bases, V lost 5 bases, and 11 bases had no gene match. CDR3 size: 16 residues. The CDR3 reads CASSTTTGPAGNTIYF. CDR3 DNA sequence: TGTGCCAGCAGCACCACGACAGGGCCCGCGGGAAACACCATATATTTT. Filled out from reference TRBV11-2 and TRBJ1-3, the complete variable domain reads EAGVAQSPRYKIIEKRQSVAFWCNPISGHATLYWYQQILGQGPKLLIQFQNNGVVDDSQLPKDRFSAERLKGVDSTLKIQPAKLEDSAVYLCASSTTTGPAGNTIYFGEGSWLTVV.

V gene TRBV27 combines with J gene TRBJ1-4; D is unclear. V was trimmed by 5 bases and J by 4 bases, leaving 8 bases between them. CDR3 length equals 13 residues. Germline assignment: CDR1 MNHEY and CDR2 SMNVEV (reference sequence). CDR3 amino acids: CASSRRVNEKLFF. The CDR3 DNA reads as TGTGCCAGCAGTCGAAGGGTTAATGAAAAACTGTTTTTT.

V usage is TRBV19 and J usage is TRBJ2-1; no clear D. CDR1 is LNHDA and CDR2 is SQIVND in the germline V gene (reference sequence). The CDR3 totals 15 residues. Trimming left V 3 bases short and J 6 bases short, with 15 bases between. CDR3 region: CASSIAPYRANEQFF. CDR3 DNA: TGTGCCAGTAGTATCGCGCCGTATAGAGCCAATGAGCAGTTCTTC. The entire variable domain, with the rest obtained from reference TRBV19 and TRBJ2-1, is as follows: DGGITQSPKYLFRKEGQNVTLSCEQNLNHDAMYWYRQDPGQGLRLIYYSQIVNDFQKGDIAEGYSVSREKKESFPLTVTSAQKNPTAFYLCASSIAPYRANEQFFGPGTRLTVL.

The chain employs TRBV7-9 and TRBJ2-4; TRBD1 aligns across 8 bases. This CDR3 is built from 17 residues. Trimming at V came to 5 bases and at J to 5 bases, leaving 14 bases not matched to a gene. Per the germline V gene, CDR1 is SEHNR and CDR2 is FQNEAQ (reference sequence). The CDR3, as DNA: TGTGCCAGCAGCGGCAGGGGGCCGGCTAGCTGGGAAAACATTCAGTACTTC. Translating it yields CASSGRGPASWENIQYF.

J is TRBJ1-5 and V is TRBV30, with 7 bases that match TRBD1. Germline values: CDR1 GTSNPN, CDR2 SVGIG (reference sequence). V was pared by 4 bases and J by 1 base, with 7 bases of the junction left unmatched. The CDR3 length is 15 residues. The CDR3 coding sequence is TGTGCCTGGACCTCCGGGACAGAAAGCAATCAGCCCCAGCATTTT. Amino acids: CAWTSGTESNQPQHF.